Listed below are T cell receptor beta chains from one sample, sequenced in a study of T cell responses to AZD1222 COVID-19 vaccine. Method: immunoSEQ multiplex PCR; TCRdb's copy keeps in-frame clones and lacks some. This table has 95,000 to 120,000 clones, around 90% appearing once. Sequenced here: peripheral blood, sampled on day 0 of MenACWY control vaccination. Receptors were obtained from an adult in good health. The CDR3 runs from the conserved cysteine through the conserved F or W. D genes are given only for firm matches. Not every row has a clone size; where given, it reads once, few, many or a size class.

CDR3 DNA: TGTGCCAGCACTAAAGGACAGAGTACCTATGGCTACACCTTC; CDR3 protein: CASTKGQSTYGYTF; clone size: .; D gene: .; J gene: TRBJ1-2; V gene: TRBV6-5
CDR3 DNA: TGCGCCAGCAGCCCCCTAGCGGGGGGTACTAGCACAGATACGCAGTATTTT; CDR3 protein: CASSPLAGGTSTDTQYF; clone size: .; D gene: TRBD2; J gene: TRBJ2-3; V gene: TRBV5-1
CDR3 DNA: TGTGCCAGCAGCTCCCAACAGAACACTGAAGCTTTCTTT; CDR3 protein: CASSSQQNTEAFF; clone size: .; D gene: .; J gene: TRBJ1-1; V gene: TRBV7-2
CDR3 DNA: TGCGCCAGCAGCCAACCCCGAAGGACAGGGGGAAACACCATATATTTT; CDR3 protein: CASSQPRRTGGNTIYF; clone size: .; D gene: TRBD1; J gene: TRBJ1-3; V gene: TRBV4-1
CDR3 DNA: TGTGCCACCAGCAAAATAGGGTGGCCCCAGCATTTT; CDR3 protein: CATSKIGWPQHF; clone size: .; D gene: .; J gene: TRBJ1-5; V gene: TRBV15
CDR3 DNA: TGTGCCAGCAGTCAACCGGGACAGGGGCCGGTTGGTGGCTACACCTTC; CDR3 protein: CASSQPGQGPVGGYTF; clone size: .; D gene: TRBD1; J gene: TRBJ1-2; V gene: TRBV28
CDR3 DNA: TGTGCCTGGAGTCCTCTCCTGGGGGGACAGGACAGGGATACGCAGTATTTT; CDR3 protein: CAWSPLLGGQDRDTQYF; clone size: .; D gene: TRBD1; J gene: TRBJ2-3; V gene: TRBV30
CDR3 DNA: TGTGCCAGCAGCTTAGCTCCGCTTAACGGGCCCCAGCATTTT; CDR3 protein: CASSLAPLNGPQHF; clone size: .; D gene: .; J gene: TRBJ1-5; V gene: TRBV7-6
CDR3 DNA: TGCGCCAGCAGCCAAAAAGACACCTCTGGAAACACCATATATTTT; CDR3 protein: CASSQKDTSGNTIYF; clone size: .; D gene: .; J gene: TRBJ1-3; V gene: TRBV4-1
CDR3 DNA: TGTGCCAGCAGCCCCCAGGGGGAAAAACTGTTTTTT; CDR3 protein: CASSPQGEKLFF; clone size: .; D gene: .; J gene: TRBJ1-4; V gene: TRBV7-2
CDR3 DNA: TGTGCCTGGAGAGTGACTGAAGCTTTCTTT; CDR3 protein: CAWRVTEAFF; clone size: many; D gene: .; J gene: TRBJ1-1; V gene: TRBV30
CDR3 DNA: TGTGCCACCAGTGATTTCATGGAGACTACCCTTAGCAATCAGCCCCAGCATTTT; CDR3 protein: CATSDFMETTLSNQPQHF; clone size: once; D gene: .; J gene: TRBJ1-5; V gene: TRBV24-1
CDR3 DNA: TGTGCCAGCAGTGGGAACATGGGACAATTTCATGGCTACACCTTC; CDR3 protein: CASSGNMGQFHGYTF; clone size: .; D gene: .; J gene: TRBJ1-2; V gene: TRBV28
CDR3 DNA: TGTGCCAGCAGCCAACAGGGGGTAGCGGGGGGCCCTTTATCCTACGAGCAGTACTTC; CDR3 protein: CASSQQGVAGGPLSYEQYF; clone size: .; D gene: TRBD2; J gene: TRBJ2-7; V gene: TRBV4-2
CDR3 DNA: TGTGCCAGCAGCTCCTTAACTTCCACAGGGACTGAGCAGTTCTTC; CDR3 protein: CASSSLTSTGTEQFF; clone size: .; D gene: .; J gene: TRBJ2-1; V gene: TRBV11-2
CDR3 DNA: TGTGCCAGCAGTTCGGGACAGGGGGCGCGGATAAGCTACACCTTC; CDR3 protein: CASSSGQGARISYTF; clone size: .; D gene: TRBD1; J gene: TRBJ1-2; V gene: TRBV28
CDR3 DNA: TGTGCCAGCAGCTTGGGGACTCAAGAGACCCAGTACTTC; CDR3 protein: CASSLGTQETQYF; clone size: .; D gene: .; J gene: TRBJ2-5; V gene: TRBV5-4
CDR3 DNA: TGCGCCAGCAGCCAATTACTTCTGGGGGGAAAACGACACACAGATACGCAGTATTTT; CDR3 protein: CASSQLLLGGKRHTDTQYF; clone size: .; D gene: .; J gene: TRBJ2-3; V gene: TRBV4-1
CDR3 DNA: TGTGCCAGCAGCGAGATTCCCGGGACGGCACAAGAGACCCAGTACTTC; CDR3 protein: CASSEIPGTAQETQYF; clone size: .; D gene: .; J gene: TRBJ2-5; V gene: TRBV9
CDR3 DNA: TGTGCCAGCAGCTTAAACAGCAGGGGGTCCCCAGATACGCAGTATTTT; CDR3 protein: CASSLNSRGSPDTQYF; clone size: .; D gene: TRBD1; J gene: TRBJ2-3; V gene: TRBV7-2
CDR3 DNA: TGTGCCAGCAGCCAGGGGTTCTATAATTCACCCCTCCACTTT; CDR3 protein: CASSQGFYNSPLHF; clone size: .; D gene: .; J gene: TRBJ1-6; V gene: TRBV3-1/TRBV3-2
CDR3 DNA: TGTGCCAGCGTAGGGACAGGGGGCCTTTACGAGCAGTACTTC; CDR3 protein: CASVGTGGLYEQYF; clone size: once; D gene: TRBD1; J gene: TRBJ2-7; V gene: TRBV28
CDR3 DNA: TGTGCCAGTAGCCTTGCTATAGGACGCGGCTACACCTTC; CDR3 protein: CASSLAIGRGYTF; clone size: .; D gene: .; J gene: TRBJ1-2; V gene: TRBV19
CDR3 DNA: TGTGCCAGCAGCCCCCAAATGAACACTGAAGCTTTCTTT; CDR3 protein: CASSPQMNTEAFF; clone size: .; D gene: .; J gene: TRBJ1-1; V gene: TRBV12-3/TRBV12-4
CDR3 DNA: TGTGCCAGCAGCTTAGGCAGGGGCTATGGCTACACCTTC; CDR3 protein: CASSLGRGYGYTF; clone size: .; D gene: .; J gene: TRBJ1-2; V gene: TRBV7-2
CDR3 DNA: TGTGCCAGCAGGGGCTGGGAGGACGCCAATGGCTACACCTTC; CDR3 protein: CASRGWEDANGYTF; clone size: .; D gene: .; J gene: TRBJ1-2; V gene: TRBV2
CDR3 DNA: TGTGCCAGCACCCGAGGGACAGACACTGAAGCTTTCTTT; CDR3 protein: CASTRGTDTEAFF; clone size: .; D gene: TRBD1; J gene: TRBJ1-1; V gene: TRBV6-5
CDR3 DNA: TGTGCCAGCAGGGTATCGACCAGAAGCACAGATACGCAGTATTTT; CDR3 protein: CASRVSTRSTDTQYF; clone size: .; D gene: .; J gene: TRBJ2-3; V gene: TRBV4-2
CDR3 DNA: TGTGCCAGCAGCTTAATCCAGGGGGCTCAGCCCCAGCATTTT; CDR3 protein: CASSLIQGAQPQHF; clone size: .; D gene: TRBD1; J gene: TRBJ1-5; V gene: TRBV7-3
CDR3 DNA: TGTGCCAGCTCACCGCTACAGGGCGAAGGAAACACCATATATTTT; CDR3 protein: CASSPLQGEGNTIYF; clone size: .; D gene: .; J gene: TRBJ1-3; V gene: TRBV18
CDR3 DNA: TGCGCCAGCAGCCCCCGACAGGGATGGAACACTGAAGCTTTCTTT; CDR3 protein: CASSPRQGWNTEAFF; clone size: .; D gene: TRBD1; J gene: TRBJ1-1; V gene: TRBV4-1
CDR3 DNA: TGTGCCAGTAGCCCCAGGGACGGCGGGGAGCTGTTTTTT; CDR3 protein: CASSPRDGGELFF; clone size: .; D gene: .; J gene: TRBJ2-2; V gene: TRBV19
CDR3 DNA: TGTGCCAGCAGTTACTGGGGCGTGAATTCACCCCTCCACTTT; CDR3 protein: CASSYWGVNSPLHF; clone size: .; D gene: .; J gene: TRBJ1-6; V gene: TRBV6-5
CDR3 DNA: TGCGCCAGCAGCCAAGTAGGCAGGAATAATTCACCCCTCCACTTT; CDR3 protein: CASSQVGRNNSPLHF; clone size: .; D gene: .; J gene: TRBJ1-6; V gene: TRBV4-3
CDR3 DNA: TGTGCTAGTGGTTCCACAGGGGGCGCAGTGAACACTGAAGCTTTCTTT; CDR3 protein: CASGSTGGAVNTEAFF; clone size: .; D gene: TRBD1; J gene: TRBJ1-1; V gene: TRBV12-5
CDR3 DNA: TGTGCCACCAGCAGAGGCTCCTACGAGCAGTACTTC; CDR3 protein: CATSRGSYEQYF; clone size: .; D gene: .; J gene: TRBJ2-7; V gene: TRBV15
CDR3 DNA: TGTGCCAGCAGCTCGCGGTGGAGGCCGAACTATGGCTACACCTTC; CDR3 protein: CASSSRWRPNYGYTF; clone size: few; D gene: .; J gene: TRBJ1-2; V gene: TRBV7-8
CDR3 DNA: TGCGCCAGCAGCTGGGACATAGCCGGCTACACCTTC; CDR3 protein: CASSWDIAGYTF; clone size: once; D gene: .; J gene: TRBJ1-2; V gene: TRBV5-1
CDR3 DNA: TGTGCCAGTTACCGGGACAGGGATTCACCCCTCCACTTT; CDR3 protein: CASYRDRDSPLHF; clone size: few; D gene: TRBD1; J gene: TRBJ1-6; V gene: TRBV2
CDR3 DNA: TGTGCCAGCAGCTTCTTGGGGAATCAGCCCCAGCATTTT; CDR3 protein: CASSFLGNQPQHF; clone size: .; D gene: .; J gene: TRBJ1-5; V gene: TRBV2
CDR3 DNA: TGCGCCAGCAGCTTGGGAAGCGGGGGGGCCGCAGATACGCAGTATTTT; CDR3 protein: CASSLGSGGAADTQYF; clone size: .; D gene: TRBD2; J gene: TRBJ2-3; V gene: TRBV5-1
CDR3 DNA: TGTGCCAGCTCACCACCGACCGGGACAGAAGTTTTT; CDR3 protein: CASSPPTGTEVF; clone size: .; D gene: TRBD1; J gene: TRBJ1-3; V gene: TRBV18
CDR3 DNA: TGCGCCAGCAGCTTGGCCAGGGGTGCGTACGAGCAGTACTTC; CDR3 protein: CASSLARGAYEQYF; clone size: few; D gene: .; J gene: TRBJ2-7; V gene: TRBV5-1
CDR3 DNA: TGTGCCAGCGGGCCAGGGTCGCGGGGCTACACCTTC; CDR3 protein: CASGPGSRGYTF; clone size: .; D gene: .; J gene: TRBJ1-2; V gene: TRBV6-5
CDR3 DNA: TGTGCCAGCAGTTTACGTGGCGAGACCCAGTACTTC; CDR3 protein: CASSLRGETQYF; clone size: .; D gene: .; J gene: TRBJ2-5; V gene: TRBV27
CDR3 DNA: TGCGCCAGCAGTGAGACAGATACGCAGTATTTT; CDR3 protein: CASSETDTQYF; clone size: .; D gene: .; J gene: TRBJ2-3; V gene: TRBV10-1